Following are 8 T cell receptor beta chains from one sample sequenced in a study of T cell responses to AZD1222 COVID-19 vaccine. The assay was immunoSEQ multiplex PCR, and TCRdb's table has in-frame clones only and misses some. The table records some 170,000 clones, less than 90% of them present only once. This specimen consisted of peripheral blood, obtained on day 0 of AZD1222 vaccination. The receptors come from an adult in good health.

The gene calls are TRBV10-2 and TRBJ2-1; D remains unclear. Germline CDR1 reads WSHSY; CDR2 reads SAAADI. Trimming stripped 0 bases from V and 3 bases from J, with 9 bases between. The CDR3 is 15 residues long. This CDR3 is CASSESGRLYNEQFF. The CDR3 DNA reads TGCGCCAGCAGTGAGTCCGGAAGACTCTACAATGAGCAGTTCTTC.

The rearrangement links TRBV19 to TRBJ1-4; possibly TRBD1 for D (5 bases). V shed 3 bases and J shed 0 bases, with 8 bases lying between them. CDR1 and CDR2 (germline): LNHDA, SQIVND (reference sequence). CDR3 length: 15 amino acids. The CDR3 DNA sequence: TGTGCCAGTAGTATCCCGGGGGCAACTAATGAAAAACTGTTTTTT. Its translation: CASSIPGATNEKLFF.

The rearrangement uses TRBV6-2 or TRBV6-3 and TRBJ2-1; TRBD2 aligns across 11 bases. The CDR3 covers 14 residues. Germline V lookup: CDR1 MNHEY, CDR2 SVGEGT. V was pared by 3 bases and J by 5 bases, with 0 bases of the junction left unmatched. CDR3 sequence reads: CASSYSGRDNEQFF. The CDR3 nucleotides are TGTGCCAGCAGTTATAGCGGGAGGGACAATGAGCAGTTCTTC.

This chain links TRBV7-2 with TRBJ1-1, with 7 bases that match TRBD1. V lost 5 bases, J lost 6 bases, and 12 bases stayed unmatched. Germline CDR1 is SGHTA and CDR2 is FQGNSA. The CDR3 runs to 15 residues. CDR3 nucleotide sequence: TGTGCCAGCAGCCCCCAGACAGGGAATAAGGCTGAAGCTTTCTTT. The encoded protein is CASSPQTGNKAEAFF.

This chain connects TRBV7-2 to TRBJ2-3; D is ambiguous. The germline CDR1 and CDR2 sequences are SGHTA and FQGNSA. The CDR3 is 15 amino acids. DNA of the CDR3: TGTGCTAGCTCTACCGGCACGACCCCCTTACATACGCAGTATTTT. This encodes CASSTGTTPLHTQYF.

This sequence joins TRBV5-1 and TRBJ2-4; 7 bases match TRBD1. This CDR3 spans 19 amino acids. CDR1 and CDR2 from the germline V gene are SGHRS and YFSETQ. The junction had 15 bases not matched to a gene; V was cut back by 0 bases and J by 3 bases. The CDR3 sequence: CASSLVAGRGFSGKNIQYF. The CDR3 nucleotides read TGCGCCAGCAGCTTGGTTGCGGGCAGGGGGTTTTCTGGCAAAAACATTCAGTACTTC.

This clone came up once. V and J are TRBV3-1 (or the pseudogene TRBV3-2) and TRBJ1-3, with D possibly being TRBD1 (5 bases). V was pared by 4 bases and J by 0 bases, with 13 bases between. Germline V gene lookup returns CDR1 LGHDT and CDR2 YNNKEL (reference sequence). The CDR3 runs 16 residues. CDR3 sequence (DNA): TGTGCCAGCAGCCGAACTACAGGACCCTCTGGAAACACCATATATTTT. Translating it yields CASSRTTGPSGNTIYF.

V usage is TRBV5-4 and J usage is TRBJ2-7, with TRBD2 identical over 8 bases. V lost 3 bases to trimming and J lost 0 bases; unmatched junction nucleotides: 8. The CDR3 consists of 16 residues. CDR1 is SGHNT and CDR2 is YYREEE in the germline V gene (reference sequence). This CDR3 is CASSSTGTRSSYEQYF. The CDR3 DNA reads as TGTGCCAGCAGCTCCACAGGGACTAGAAGCTCCTACGAGCAGTACTTC.